These 3 T cell receptor beta chains originate from one sample sequenced in a study of Tregs in tolerant kidney transplant recipients. Some clones are missing from TCRdb's copy, which holds only in-frame ones; the method was immunoSEQ multiplex PCR. Among 100,000 to 150,000 clones listed, around 94% were seen once. The sequencing input was CD4+ T cells from blood. The receptor source for this set is a human donor in good health.

This clone was seen once. V and J are TRBV2 and TRBJ2-2; D not resolved. This CDR3 is built from 11 residues. Trimming left V 4 bases short and J 8 bases short, with 5 bases between. Per the germline V gene, CDR1 is SNHLY and CDR2 is FYNNEI. The CDR3 sequence is CASSARGELFF. The CDR3 nucleotides are TGTGCCAGCAGTGCCCGAGGGGAGCTGTTTTTT.

This clone was counted a single time. V gene TRBV29-1 combines with J gene TRBJ2-1, with 7 bases matching TRBD1. Germline values: CDR1 SQVTM, CDR2 ANQGSEA. The CDR3 is made up of 14 amino acids. V dropped 4 bases and J dropped 6; count of bases not matched to a gene: 9. The CDR3 DNA is TGCAGCGTTGTGACAGGGTTTGATCCCAATGAGCAGTTCTTC. Its translation is CSVVTGFDPNEQFF.

This chain joins TRBV2 and TRBJ2-7; D is ambiguous. V gave up 0 bases and J gave up 7 bases, with 10 bases separating them. Germline CDR1 and CDR2: SNHLY and FYNNEI. CDR3 length: 13 residues. CDR3 in DNA: TGTGCCAGCAGTGAAGCCCCCCCCCTGGAGCAGTACTTC. It encodes CASSEAPPLEQYF. Complete variable domain (other parts from reference TRBV2 and TRBJ2-7): EPEVTQTPSHQVTQMGQEVILRCVPISNHLYFYWYRQILGQKVEFLVSFYNNEISEKSEIFDDQFSVERPDGSNFTLKIRSTKLEDSAMYFCASSEAPPLEQYFGPGTRLTVT.